These T cell receptor beta chains were read from a single sample in a study of T cell repertoires in cytomegalovirus infection. MiXCR was run by TCRdb on the reads, yielding one entry per CDR3 protein. This sample carries 370,000 or so distinct CDR3 sequences, roughly a third of them seen once, and the ten largest clones take roughly 14%. No antigen has been identified for these receptors. Here the sequenced sample was cultured PBMCs, taken from culture after CMV antigen stimulation. These receptors originate from a human donor in good health (CMV status not recorded). Some clones in this sample may be carry-over from other donors' samples. The CDR3 runs from the conserved cysteine through the conserved F or W. Fields, in order: V gene, J gene, CDR3 length, D gene, clone size, CDR3 protein, CDR3 DNA. The D gene is left open where the match is weak. Size values are once, few and many counts, or a class for expanded clones, and some rows have none.

>TRBV7-6|TRBJ2-7|14|TRBD1|few
CASSLGTGAYEQYF
TGTGCCAGCAGCTTAGGGACAGGAGCCTACGAGCAGTACTTC
>TRBV6-2/TRBV6-3|TRBJ1-4|12|.|.
CASSYSIEKLFF
TGTGCCAGCAGTTACTCTATTGAAAAACTGTTTTTT
>TRBV7-2|TRBJ2-3|19|TRBD2|many
CASSKTGLAGGYRTDTQYF
TGTGCCAGCAGCAAAACGGGACTAGCGGGAGGGTACCGAACAGATACGCAGTATTTT
>TRBV7-9|TRBJ2-5|16|TRBD2|many
CASSPRTSGRVETQYF
TGTGCCAGCAGTCCTAGGACTAGCGGGAGAGTTGAGACCCAGTACTTC
>TRBV12-3/TRBV12-4|TRBJ1-1|15|TRBD1|few
CASTKRTGENTEAFF
TGTGCCAGCACCAAGAGGACAGGGGAGAACACTGAAGCTTTCTTT
>TRBV7-2|TRBJ2-1|13|.|many
CASSLKREDEQFF
TGTGCCAGCAGCTTAAAGAGGGAAGATGAGCAGTTCTTC
>TRBV27|TRBJ1-2|15|.|once
CASSPSPGVNYGYTF
TGTGCCAGCAGTCCTTCCCCCGGGGTGAACTATGGCTACACCTTC
>TRBV7-2|TRBJ2-7|14|.|few
CASSPTMSSYEQYF
TGTGCCAGCAGCCCGACGATGAGCTCCTACGAGCAGTACTTC
>TRBV7-9|TRBJ1-1|14|TRBD1|.
CASSFLSGTGEAFF
TGTGCCAGCAGCTTTCTGTCGGGGACAGGGGAAGCTTTCTTT
>TRBV12-5|TRBJ1-5|14|.|few
CASGTHTVDQPQHF
TGTGCTAGTGGTACCCACACCGTAGATCAGCCCCAGCATTTT
>TRBV25-1|TRBJ1-1|12|.|once
CASSPTGREAFF
TGTGCCAGCAGTCCGACAGGTCGAGAAGCTTTCTTT
>TRBV5-4|TRBJ2-2|15|TRBD2|few
CASSLLAEVTGELFF
TGTGCCAGCAGCTTACTAGCGGAGGTAACCGGGGAGCTGTTTTTT
>TRBV12-3/TRBV12-4|TRBJ2-3|16|.|.
CASSPPGPFLTDTQYF
TGTGCCAGCAGTCCGCCGGGACCCTTCCTTACAGATACGCAGTATTTT
>TRBV12-3/TRBV12-4|TRBJ2-7|15|.|few
CASSYGRGPSYEQYF
TGTGCCAGCAGTTATGGGCGGGGTCCCTCCTACGAGCAGTACTTC
>TRBV24-1|TRBJ2-1|14|TRBD2|.
CATSERTSYNEQFF
TGTGCCACCAGTGAGCGGACTAGCTACAATGAGCAGTTCTTC
>TRBV6-2/TRBV6-3|TRBJ2-2|16|TRBD2|.
CASSYETSGYTGELFF
TGTGCCAGCAGTTACGAGACTAGCGGGTACACCGGGGAGCTGTTTTTT
>TRBV12-5|TRBJ2-3|13|.|.
CASGSKGSDTQYF
TGTGCTAGTGGTTCCAAAGGTTCAGATACGCAGTATTTT
>TRBV7-2|TRBJ1-3|16|.|.
CASSLVGDPHGNTIYF
TGTGCCAGCAGTCTGGTGGGGGACCCCCACGGAAACACCATATATTTT
>TRBV7-6|TRBJ2-3|20|TRBD1|.
CASSLAPRESGQGRTDTQYF
TGTGCCAGCAGCTTAGCGCCTAGAGAGTCGGGACAGGGTCGCACAGATACGCAGTATTTT
>TRBV12-3/TRBV12-4|TRBJ1-4|13|.|.
CASSLQGNEKLFF
TGTGCCAGCAGTTTACAGGGGAATGAAAAACTGTTTTTT
>TRBV20-1|TRBJ1-6|11|.|.
CSVVYNSPLHF
TGCAGTGTGGTTTATAATTCACCCCTCCACTTT
>TRBV20-1|TRBJ2-7|13|TRBD2|.
CSAPRLAVYEQYF
TGCAGTGCCCCCAGACTAGCGGTGTACGAGCAGTACTTC
>TRBV12-3/TRBV12-4|TRBJ2-1|19|TRBD2|once
CASSHGTSGSSRSYNEQFF
TGTGCCAGCAGTCACGGGACTAGCGGGAGTTCTCGCTCCTACAATGAGCAGTTCTTC
>TRBV7-9|TRBJ2-1|14|.|.
CASSYVGGLGEQFF
TGTGCCAGCAGCTATGTGGGGGGCTTGGGGGAGCAGTTCTTC
>TRBV19|TRBJ2-3|15|TRBD2|.
CASSTEGTRADTQYF
TGTGCCAGTAGTACGGAGGGGACTAGGGCAGATACGCAGTATTTT
>TRBV6-5|TRBJ2-3|16|TRBD2|few
CASSYSGLAGTDTQYF
TGTGCCAGCAGTTACTCAGGACTAGCGGGGACAGATACGCAGTATTTT
>TRBV6-1|TRBJ2-2|12|.|.
CASSESGGELFF
TGTGCCAGCAGTGAAAGCGGCGGGGAGCTGTTTTTT
>TRBV24-1|TRBJ2-1|13|TRBD2|.
CATMGLADLEQFF
TGTGCCACCATGGGACTAGCGGACTTGGAGCAGTTCTTC
>TRBV7-2|TRBJ1-5|14|.|few
CASSLGGTDQPQHF
TGTGCCAGCAGCTTGGGGGGTACTGATCAGCCCCAGCATTTT
>TRBV20-1|TRBJ1-5|13|.|.
CSATRLINQPQHF
TGCAGTGCTACAAGGTTGATCAATCAGCCCCAGCATTTT
>TRBV29-1|TRBJ2-1|16|TRBD1|.
CSVVAAGQGTDNEQFF
TGCAGCGTTGTCGCGGCCGGACAGGGAACGGACAATGAGCAGTTCTTC